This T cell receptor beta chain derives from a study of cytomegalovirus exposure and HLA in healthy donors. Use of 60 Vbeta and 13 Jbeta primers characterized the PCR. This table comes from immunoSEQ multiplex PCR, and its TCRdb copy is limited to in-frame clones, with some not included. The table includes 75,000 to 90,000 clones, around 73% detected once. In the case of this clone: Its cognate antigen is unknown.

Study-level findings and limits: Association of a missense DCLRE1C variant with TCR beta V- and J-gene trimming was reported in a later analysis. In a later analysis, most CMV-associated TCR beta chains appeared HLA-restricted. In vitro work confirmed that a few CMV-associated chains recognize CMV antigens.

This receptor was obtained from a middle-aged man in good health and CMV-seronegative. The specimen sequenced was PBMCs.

CDR3 sequence: CASSSSTYEQYF. The CDR3 DNA sequence: TGTGCCAGCTCATCGAGTACCTACGAGCAGTACTTC. The V and J genes are TRBV18 and TRBJ2-7; the D is unclear. From germline, CDR1 is KGHSH and CDR2 LQKENI. V was clipped by 5 bases and J by 2 bases, with 7 bases between them. The CDR3 loop spans 12 amino acids.